These 31 T cell receptor beta chains originate from one sample sequenced in a study of blood T cell repertoires in COVID-19. Libraries were prepared by immunoSEQ multiplex PCR; TCRdb keeps only in-frame clonotypes and omits some of them. This table holds fewer than 350,000 clones, roughly 85% found once. The sample consisted of PBMCs or T cells enriched from blood (not recorded which). The source of these receptors is a woman in her forties or fifties who had recovered from COVID-19.

The chain uses TRBV9 and TRBJ1-4; unclear D gene. The germline V gene has CDR1 SGDLS and CDR2 YYNGEE. The CDR3 sequence is 14 residues long. The V end lost 0 bases, the J end lost 7 bases, and 10 bases lay between the germline ends. CDR3 sequence reads: CASSVDGFREKLFF. DNA of the CDR3: TGTGCCAGCAGCGTAGACGGGTTTCGTGAAAAACTGTTTTTT.

This clone has just a few counts. V is TRBV29-1 and J is TRBJ1-5; 8 bases agree with TRBD1. The CDR3 extends over 14 amino acids. V lost 4 bases and J lost 4; bases outside the gene matches: 6. Germline V gene lookup returns CDR1 SQVTM and CDR2 ANQGSEA. CDR3 sequence (DNA): TGCAGCGTTGCTACAGGGGGTCGAAATCAGCCCCAGCATTTT. Protein product: CSVATGGRNQPQHF.

Only one count was recorded for this clone. The rearrangement links TRBV14 to TRBJ1-1; D is undetermined. This CDR3 has 14 residues. The V gene's germline CDR1 is SGHDN and CDR2 FVKESK. The V end was cut by 6 bases, the J end by 1 base, with 12 bases between. CDR3: CASSPRLSNTEAFF. The CDR3 DNA sequence: TGTGCCAGCAGTCCACGACTCTCGAACACTGAAGCTTTCTTT.

V and J are TRBV7-3 and TRBJ2-7, with D possibly matching TRBD2 (6 bases). The CDR3 has 14 amino acids. Germline assignment: CDR1 SGHTA and CDR2 FQGTGA. The V gene lost 2 bases and the J gene lost 6 bases, with 14 bases spanning the gap. The CDR3 loop is CASSLSPGTGEQYF. Written as DNA, the CDR3 is TGTGCCAGCAGCTTATCGCCAGGGACTGGCGAGCAGTACTTC.

CDR3 nucleotides: TGTGCCAGCAGTTACGGACTAGCGATGGGCCCGTATTTT. Encoded protein: CASSYGLAMGPYF. This chain uses TRBV6-2 or TRBV6-3 with TRBJ2-3; 9 nucleotides agree with TRBD2. V lost 2 bases, J lost 14 bases, and 8 bases stayed unmatched. CDR3 size: 13 residues. CDR1 is MNHEY, CDR2 SVGEGT, per germline.

The CDR3, as DNA: TGTGCCAGCAGCCAATTCGGGGTGGACTATGGCTACACCTTC. Encoded protein: CASSQFGVDYGYTF. The chain employs TRBV3-1 (or the pseudogene TRBV3-2) and TRBJ1-2, with unresolved D. This CDR3 has 14 residues. With 2 bases removed from V and 3 bases from J, the gap between germline ends came to 10 bases. Looked up from germline, CDR1 is LGHDT and CDR2 is YNNKEL (reference sequence).

The chain employs TRBV18 and TRBJ2-7; the match to TRBD2 covers 10 bases. CDR1 is KGHSH, CDR2 LQKENI, per germline. The CDR3 spans 14 residues. The J segment lost 7 bases and the V segment lost 2 bases, leaving 5 bases of the junction unmatched. The CDR3 here is CASSPTSGTGEQYF. The CDR3 DNA follows: TGTGCCAGCTCACCAACTAGCGGGACGGGGGAGCAGTACTTC.

The chain recombines TRBV2 with TRBJ1-5; 10 nucleotides align to TRBD1. The V gene end was trimmed by 0 bases and the J gene end by 7 bases; junction bases not matched to a gene: 6. CDR1 is SNHLY, CDR2 FYNNEI, per germline. The CDR3 runs 16 residues. The CDR3 reads CASSEARQGARQPQHF. Written as DNA, the CDR3 is TGTGCCAGCAGTGAAGCCCGACAGGGGGCACGGCAGCCCCAGCATTTT.

With respect to this clone: This same CDR3 is encoded by further DNA sequences in the sample. The chain is built from TRBV7-9 and TRBJ1-2; D call uncertain. The ends were cut back, 1 base at V and 4 bases at J, with 7 bases in the middle. The germline gives CDR1 SEHNR, CDR2 FQNEAQ (reference sequence). The CDR3 consists of 13 residues. CDR3 region: CASSLERGYGYTF. The CDR3 DNA reads as TGTGCCAGCAGCTTAGAACGGGGCTATGGCTACACCTTC.

This clone has more than one count but fewer than ten. The rearrangement links TRBV3-1 (or the pseudogene TRBV3-2) to TRBJ1-5; the D is unclear. CDR1 and CDR2 (germline): LGHDT, YNNKEL (reference sequence). The CDR3 sequence is 12 residues long. Trimming took 4 bases from V and 4 from J, leaving 5 bases between them. CDR3 bases: TGTGCCAGCAGCCTTGCGAATCAGCCCCAGCATTTT. It is translated as CASSLANQPQHF.

The V gene is TRBV7-2, the J gene TRBJ2-2; D remains unclear. Germline assignment: CDR1 SGHTA and CDR2 FQGNSA. Trimming cost V 0 bases and J 7 bases, with 3 bases left between them. This CDR3 has 12 amino acids. The CDR3 region is CASSLAVGELFF. The CDR3 nucleotides are TGTGCCAGCAGCTTAGCCGTCGGGGAGCTGTTTTTT.

This chain joins TRBV9 and TRBJ2-2; D perhaps matches TRBD2 (6 bases). Trimming cost V 0 bases and J 5 bases, with 11 bases left between them. Per the germline V gene, CDR1 is SGDLS and CDR2 is YYNGEE. The CDR3 sequence is 15 residues long. CDR3 bases: TGTGCCAGCAGCGTAGTTGTGGGGGGAACCGGGGAGCTGTTTTTT. This encodes CASSVVVGGTGELFF. Looking up the rest from reference TRBV9 and TRBJ2-2 gives the full variable domain: DSGVTQTPKHLITATGQRVTLRCSPRSGDLSVYWYQQSLDQGLQFLIQYYNGEERAKGNILERFSAQQFPDLHSELNLSSLELGDSALYFCASSVVVGGTGELFFGEGSRLTVL.

The chain joins TRBV28 to TRBJ2-1; D not resolved. Germline V CDR1 and CDR2: MDHEN, SYDVKM. The V end was cut by 9 bases, the J end by 1 base, with 10 bases between. The CDR3 is 13 residues long. The CDR3: CARERLSYNEQFF. The CDR3 nucleotides are TGTGCCAGAGAGAGATTGTCCTACAATGAGCAGTTCTTC. Combining the CDR3 with reference TRBV28 and TRBJ2-1 gives the whole variable domain DVKVTQSSRYLVKRTGEKVFLECVQDMDHENMFWYRQDPGLGLRLIYFSYDVKMKEKGDIPEGYSVSREKKERFSLILESASTNQTSMYLCARERLSYNEQFFGPGTRLTVL.

The chain joins TRBV7-8 to TRBJ1-2, with 7 bases aligning to TRBD1. The CDR3 spans 16 residues. The junction had 10 bases not matched to a gene; V was cut back by 5 bases and J by 1 base. CDR1 is SGHVS and CDR2 is FQNEAQ in the germline V gene. The CDR3 spells CASSLEGQTLNYGYTF. The DNA for the CDR3 is TGTGCCAGCAGCCTCGAGGGACAGACCCTTAACTATGGCTACACCTTC. Combining the CDR3 with reference TRBV7-8 and TRBJ1-2 gives the whole variable domain GAGVSQSPRYKVAKRGQDVALRCDPISGHVSLFWYQQALGQGPEFLTYFQNEAQLDKSGLPSDRFFAERPEGSVSTLKIQRTQQEDSAVYLCASSLEGQTLNYGYTFGSGTRLTVV.

This chain uses TRBV5-4 with TRBJ2-6, with D possibly being TRBD1 (5 bases). Trimming took 0 bases from V and 2 from J, leaving 9 bases between them. Germline CDR1 is SGHNT and CDR2 is YYREEE (reference sequence). This CDR3 has 16 residues. This chain's CDR3 is CASSLEGSTGANVLTF. CDR3 bases: TGTGCCAGCAGCTTGGAGGGGTCTACTGGGGCCAACGTCCTGACTTTC.

The chain is built from TRBV2 and TRBJ1-1, with D perhaps TRBD1 (5 bases). Trimming removed 3 bases at V and 11 bases at J, with 16 bases between. CDR1 is SNHLY and CDR2 is FYNNEI in the germline V gene. The CDR3 totals 13 residues. In nucleotides, the CDR3 is TGTGCCAGCAGTGATTTAGGGAGGGGTATGGCTTTCTTT. The encoded protein is CASSDLGRGMAFF.

This clone was counted once. The chain carries TRBV5-1 and TRBJ2-3; D is uncertain. There are 16 residues in the CDR3. V was shortened by 2 bases and J by 2 bases, with 15 bases between the two germline ends. Looked up from germline, CDR1 is SGHRS and CDR2 is YFSETQ. The CDR3 region has the DNA TGCGCCAGCAGCTTCGTCAGTTCTAGAATCACAGATACGCAGTATTTT. The encoded protein is CASSFVSSRITDTQYF.

The CDR3 coding sequence is TGTGCCAGCAGTTTTGGACCCGTGACTAGCGGGGGGGCCGATACGCAGTATTTT. This encodes CASSFGPVTSGGADTQYF. The V and J genes are TRBV27 and TRBJ2-3; the match to TRBD2 covers 14 bases. This CDR3 has 18 amino acids. Germline CDR1 MNHEY, CDR2 SMNVEV (reference sequence). With V trimmed by 3 bases and J by 6 bases, 11 bases remained unmatched.

This sequence joins TRBV12-3 or TRBV12-4 and TRBJ1-5, with D possibly TRBD1 on 6 matching bases. The V end was cut by 0 bases, the J end by 7 bases, with 7 bases between. There are 13 residues in the CDR3. The CDR3 loop is CASSLAQGQPQHF. The CDR3 nucleotides read TGTGCCAGCAGTTTAGCACAGGGACAGCCCCAGCATTTT.

V usage is TRBV21-1 and J usage is TRBJ2-1; the listed D gene, TRBD2, was not tested against the DNA. TRBV21-1 is annotated as a pseudogene. This CDR3 contains 16 residues. The CDR3 region is CASSKLAAQRFGEQFF. Written as DNA, the CDR3 is TGTGCCAGCAGCAAACTAGCAGCTCAGAGGTTTGGTGAGCAGTTCTTC.

The genes are TRBV5-4 and TRBJ1-1, with D uncertain. CDR1 and CDR2 (germline): SGHNT, YYREEE (reference sequence). Trimming pared 1 base from V and 0 bases from J, leaving 7 bases between. The CDR3 covers 14 residues. This chain's CDR3 is CASSLTDMNTEAFF. The CDR3 bases are TGTGCCAGCAGCTTGACAGACATGAACACTGAAGCTTTCTTT.

The CDR3, as DNA: TGCGCCAGCAGTGAGAGCGGCAGAGGAAAAACCTACGAGCAGTACTTC. Translating it yields CASSESGRGKTYEQYF. The gene calls are TRBV10-2 and TRBJ2-7, with a possible D match to TRBD2 (5 bases). From germline, CDR1 is WSHSY and CDR2 SAAADI. CDR3 size: 16 residues. Trimming left V 2 bases short and J 2 bases short, with 16 bases between.

The CDR3 spells CASSQTQGWYTDTQYF. The CDR3 coding sequence is TGCGCCAGCAGCCAGACACAGGGGTGGTACACAGATACGCAGTATTTT. This chain connects TRBV4-1 to TRBJ2-3; 7 nucleotides align to TRBD1. The V and J ends lost 3 bases and 2 bases, in that order; junction bases with no gene match: 8. CDR1 MGHRA and CDR2 YSYEKL come from the germline V gene. The CDR3 runs to 16 residues.

The chain joins TRBV5-1 to TRBJ2-1; D might be TRBD2 (6 bases). V lost 0 bases and J 3 bases, leaving 10 bases between the germline ends. The germline CDR1 and CDR2 sequences are SGHRS and YFSETQ. The CDR3 consists of 15 residues. The CDR3 nucleotides read TGCGCCAGCAGCTTGGCGGGGGAGCGCTACAATGAGCAGTTCTTC. This encodes CASSLAGERYNEQFF.

This clone has a single count. This rearrangement joins TRBV9 to TRBJ2-1; weak D call: TRBD1 (5 bases). Trimming pared 0 bases from V and 4 bases from J, leaving 11 bases between. Germline V gene sequence: CDR1 SGDLS, CDR2 YYNGEE. CDR3 length: 15 amino acids. CDR3: CASSVGLGPYNEQFF. In DNA form, the CDR3 reads TGTGCCAGCAGCGTAGGTTTGGGGCCATACAATGAGCAGTTCTTC. The full variable domain, with the rest looked up from reference TRBV9 and TRBJ2-1, is DSGVTQTPKHLITATGQRVTLRCSPRSGDLSVYWYQQSLDQGLQFLIQYYNGEERAKGNILERFSAQQFPDLHSELNLSSLELGDSALYFCASSVGLGPYNEQFFGPGTRLTVL.

The chain carries TRBV19 and TRBJ1-4; 8 nucleotides align to TRBD1. With 6 bases clipped from V and 4 bases from J, the junction kept 4 bases outside the gene matches. Germline V gene sequence: CDR1 LNHDA, CDR2 SQIVND (reference sequence). CDR3 length: 14 residues. For the CDR3, the DNA is TGTGCCAGTAGGCGGACAGGGAGTAATGAAAAACTGTTTTTT. Encoded protein: CASRRTGSNEKLFF. Drawing the rest from reference TRBV19 and TRBJ1-4, the complete variable domain is DGGITQSPKYLFRKEGQNVTLSCEQNLNHDAMYWYRQDPGQGLRLIYYSQIVNDFQKGDIAEGYSVSREKKESFPLTVTSAQKNPTAFYLCASRRTGSNEKLFFGSGTQLSVL.

The chain is built from TRBV15 and TRBJ1-2; no reliable D call. This CDR3 has 13 amino acids. V lost 0 bases and J lost 8, with 10 bases in between. The germline V gene has CDR1 LNHNV and CDR2 YYDKDF (reference sequence). CDR3 residues: CATSREAKRGYTF. For the CDR3, the DNA is TGTGCCACCAGCAGAGAGGCAAAGAGGGGCTACACCTTC.

The V and J genes are TRBV7-2 and TRBJ2-7; 8 positions match TRBD2. The CDR3 covers 11 residues. V lost 3 bases and J lost 8; bases outside the gene matches: 0. The V gene's germline CDR1 is SGHTA and CDR2 FQGNSA. The CDR3 bases are TGTGCCAGCAGCTTTAGCGGGAAGCAGTACTTC. This translates into CASSFSGKQYF.

V and J are TRBV19 and TRBJ1-4; TRBD1 might be the D (5 bases). Trimming stripped 6 bases from V and 7 bases from J, with 30 bases between. Germline V gene data show CDR1 as LNHDA and CDR2 as SQIVND (reference sequence). The CDR3 is 19 residues long. The CDR3 loop is CASSPRWQGFIERGEKLFF. In DNA, the CDR3 is TGTGCCAGTAGCCCCCGATGGCAGGGTTTTATTGAGCGCGGTGAAAAACTGTTTTTT.

This clone has only one observation. The chain has TRBV7-3 and TRBJ2-7; 9 positions agree with TRBD2. V gave up 4 bases and J gave up 1 base; unmatched junction bases: 5. The CDR3 totals 15 residues. CDR1 and CDR2 from the germline V gene are SGHTA and FQGTGA. Here the CDR3 DNA reads TGTGCCAGCAGCTCAAGTGCGGGGGGGTCCTACGAGCAGTACTTC. It is translated as CASSSSAGGSYEQYF.

J is TRBJ2-2 and V is TRBV10-1; 13 bases agree with TRBD2. Per germline, CDR1 WNHNN and CDR2 SYGVQD (reference sequence). The CDR3 runs 16 residues. J lost 5 bases, V lost 0 bases, and 0 bases had no gene match. The CDR3 DNA is TGCGCCAGCAGTGAGTCGACTAGCGGGGGGACCGGGGAGCTGTTTTTT. Residues: CASSESTSGGTGELFF.